This T cell receptor beta chain was documented in a study of blood T cell repertoires in COVID-19. Study-wide context: Spain, Italy and the United States supplied samples that represented acute and convalescent COVID-19. Sample material is recorded as cDNA or gDNA derived from T cells, B-cell-depleted T cells, or PBMCs.

On this clone: In the same sample, other DNA sequences code for this CDR3.

Measured with immunoSEQ multiplex PCR; TCRdb has only the in-frame clones, and not every one. Among some 67,000 clones, roughly 85% were seen once, and the ten largest hold approximately 20%. Germline lookup yields CDR1 SGHRS and CDR2 YFSETQ. The CDR3 contains 14 residues. The V gene lost 3 bases and the J gene lost 2 bases, with 10 bases spanning the gap. This chain connects TRBV5-1 to TRBJ2-3, with D possibly matching TRBD1 (5 bases). The sequence was obtained from a woman older than 75 with acute or convalescent COVID-19. Sequenced: peripheral blood. CDR3 sequence reads: CASSSGLYTDTQYF. CDR3 nucleotides: TGCGCCAGCAGCTCAGGGCTTTACACAGATACGCAGTATTTT.